These 5 T cell receptor beta chains were all obtained from the same sample, sequenced in a study of CD8+ T cells in alopecia areata. The sequencing template was cDNA reverse transcribed from extracted RNA. Sequenced by immunoSEQ multiplex PCR; TCRdb stores in-frame clones only, minus some. The sample has around 150,000 clones; 50% to 65% are singletons. The sample taken for sequencing was CD4+ T cells sorted from blood. These receptors came from a human donor in good health.

The rearrangement joins TRBV18 to TRBJ2-7; tentative D call: TRBD1 (6 bases). The CDR3 spans 12 residues. Germline V gene lookup returns CDR1 KGHSH and CDR2 LQKENI. V was pared by 6 bases and J by 5 bases, with 11 bases between. CDR3: CASSSNRDEQYF. The DNA of the CDR3 is TGTGCCAGCTCGTCAAACAGGGACGAGCAGTACTTC.

The V and J genes are TRBV4-2 and TRBJ1-4; D gene ambiguous. The CDR3 spans 17 residues. Trimming removed 4 bases from V and 5 bases from J, with 20 bases in between. Looked up from germline, CDR1 is LGHNA and CDR2 is YNFKEQ. The CDR3 spells CASSPVLQLAPNEKLFF. DNA of the CDR3: TGTGCCAGCAGCCCAGTACTCCAACTGGCCCCCAATGAAAAACTGTTTTTT.

The chain uses TRBV11-2 and TRBJ2-7, with 8 bases lining up with TRBD2. The CDR3 sequence is 16 residues long. The junction had 7 bases not matched to a gene; V was cut back by 1 base and J by 2 bases. The germline V gene encodes CDR1 SGHAT and CDR2 FQNNGV. DNA of the CDR3: TGTGCCAGCAGCTTAGTGGGCGGGAGGTCCCCCTACGAGCAGTACTTC. Protein product: CASSLVGGRSPYEQYF.

The J gene is TRBJ2-7, the V gene TRBV5-1; 13 positions agree with TRBD2. Germline CDR1 is SGHRS and CDR2 is YFSETQ. The length of the CDR3 is 17 residues. V shed 3 bases and J 3 bases; nucleotides not matched to a gene: 9. In DNA form, the CDR3 reads TGCGCCAGCAGCTCCCCGGGACTAGCGGGATATCGCTACGAGCAGTACTTC. The encoded protein is CASSSPGLAGYRYEQYF.

The rearrangement joins TRBV9 to TRBJ2-7, with TRBD2 identical over 10 bases. Germline-derived CDR1 and CDR2 are SGDLS and YYNGEE. The CDR3 sequence is 14 residues long. Unmatched junction bases numbered 5, after V lost 3 bases and J lost 5 bases. The CDR3 DNA follows: TGTGCCAGCAGCGCAGCCGGGACTAGCGACGAGCAGTACTTC. Translating it yields CASSAAGTSDEQYF.